The sequence of this TCR beta chain was determined in a study of shared clonotypes between healthy human individuals. Clones were read by immunoSEQ multiplex PCR, and TCRdb kept only the in-frame ones, dropping some. The data contain over 95,000 clones, around 68% of them singletons. Trimming removed 2 bases at V and 0 bases at J, with 18 bases between. CDR1 is ENHRY, CDR2 SYGVKD, per germline. CDR3 length: 18 residues. This sequence originates from a woman aged 25 to 39 in good health. V is TRBV10-3 and J is TRBJ2-3, with D perhaps TRBD1 (6 bases). Sequencing input: memory CD8+ T cells sorted from blood. The subset here: CD45RO+ cells pooled with CCR7-negative TemRA cells. In nucleotides, the CDR3 is TGTGCCATCAGTGAGGCCCTAGAGGGGGTCCCTAGCACAGATACGCAGTATTTT. It codes for CAISEALEGVPSTDTQYF.